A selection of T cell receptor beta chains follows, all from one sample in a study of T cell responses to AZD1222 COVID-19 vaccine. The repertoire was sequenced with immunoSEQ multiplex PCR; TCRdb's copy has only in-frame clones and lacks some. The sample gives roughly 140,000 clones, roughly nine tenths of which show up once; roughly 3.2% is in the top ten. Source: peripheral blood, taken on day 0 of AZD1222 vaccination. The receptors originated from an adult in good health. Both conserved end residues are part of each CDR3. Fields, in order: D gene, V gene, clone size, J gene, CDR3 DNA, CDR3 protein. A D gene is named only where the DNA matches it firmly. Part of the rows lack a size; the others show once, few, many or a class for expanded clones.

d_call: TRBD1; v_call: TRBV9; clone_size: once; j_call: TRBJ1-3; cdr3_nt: TGTGCCAGCCAGGGGGAGAACACCATATATTTT; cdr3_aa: CASQGENTIYF
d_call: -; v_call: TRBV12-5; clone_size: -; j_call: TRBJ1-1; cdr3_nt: TGTGCTAGTGGTTGGGGGAGAAGCACTGAAGCTTTCTTT; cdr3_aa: CASGWGRSTEAFF
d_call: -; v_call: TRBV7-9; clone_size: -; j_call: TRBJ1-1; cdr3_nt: TGTGCCAGCAGCCACTCGACAGTGAACACTGAAGCTTTCTTT; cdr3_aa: CASSHSTVNTEAFF
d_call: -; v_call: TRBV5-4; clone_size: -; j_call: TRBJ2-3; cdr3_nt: TGTGCCAGCAGTTTCGGGGGCACTAGCACAGATACGCAGTATTTT; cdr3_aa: CASSFGGTSTDTQYF
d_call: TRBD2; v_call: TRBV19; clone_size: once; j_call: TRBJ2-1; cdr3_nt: TGTGCCAGTAGTATAGCTGGGACTACAGACCAGTTCTTC; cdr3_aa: CASSIAGTTDQFF
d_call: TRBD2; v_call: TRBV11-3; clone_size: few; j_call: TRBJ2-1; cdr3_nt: TGTGCCAGCAGCCCCGGTCGGATAGCGGGAGGGAACAATGAGCAGTTCTTC; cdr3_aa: CASSPGRIAGGNNEQFF
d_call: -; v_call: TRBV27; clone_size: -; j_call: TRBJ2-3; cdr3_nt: TGTGCCAGCCGGGCAGAGGGACTCCGCACAGATACGCAGTATTTT; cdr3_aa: CASRAEGLRTDTQYF
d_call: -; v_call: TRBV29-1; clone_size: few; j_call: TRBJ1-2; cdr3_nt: TGCAGCGTTGAAGCCGTGACAGGCTGGGCTTCCAATAACTTCTACTATGGCTACACCTTC; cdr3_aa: CSVEAVTGWASNNFYYGYTF
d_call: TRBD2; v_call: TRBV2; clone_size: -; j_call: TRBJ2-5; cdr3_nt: TGTGCCAGCAGCTCCGGGACTAGCGGGAGAGAGACCCAGTACTTC; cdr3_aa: CASSSGTSGRETQYF
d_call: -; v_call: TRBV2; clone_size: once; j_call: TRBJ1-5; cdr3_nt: TGTGCCAGCAGTGAATCAGGGACCTCTAGCAATCAGCCCCAGCATTTT; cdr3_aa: CASSESGTSSNQPQHF